What follows is one T cell receptor beta chain and its context. Its antigen is not yet known. There are no base qualities to consult, and no much larger clone falls within one base. In the germline V gene (reference sequence), CDR1 corresponds to LNHDA and CDR2 to SQIVND. The CDR3 runs 15 residues from the cysteine to the phenylalanine. Only the CDR3 DNA is retained, 45 bases long and in frame from the first base. V is pared back by 3 bases and J by 0 bases, with 11 bases lying between the germline termini. The sample comes from a study of cytomegalovirus exposure and HLA in healthy donors listed by TCRdb under 2017. Broadly, across the study: An earlier analysis of some 500 of the donors reported about 250 Gb of sequence data and some 100 million unique TCR beta sequences from approximately 180 million T cells. An early release covering some 640 HLA-typed donors comprised about 300 gigabases of sequencing data and tens of millions of unique TCR sequences. The genetic ancestry cluster associated with self-reported Caucasian donors included about four fifths of the 398 genotyped donors. The aim of the study was to test whether cataloging public T cell receptors could identify signatures of past pathogen exposure. The T cell repertoires of under 700 subjects were profiled by immunosequencing and related to cytomegalovirus serostatus. Along with the roughly 670-subject first cohort, a separate validation cohort of roughly 110 different subjects was used. The study combined high-throughput TCR immunosequencing, statistical association of individual TCRs with disease status, and machine learning to predict cytomegalovirus infection status. To study patterns of TCR occurrence, a later analysis re-analyzed previously published TCR beta repertoires from 600 to 750 donors and added high-resolution HLA genotyping. Rather than using new phenotypic data, the later analysis identified candidate immune exposures from TCR beta sequences and from how often those sequences occurred across donors. An earlier analysis of roughly 580 of the donors used high-throughput TCR beta sequencing to judge whether each TCR beta V gene segment behaved as functional or pseudogenic. Alongside the repertoire data, information on donor age, sex, ethnicity and CMV serostatus was compiled. In a later genetic analysis, genome-wide SNP genotypes for about 65% of the roughly 700 donors were used, and that subset was treated as a discovery cohort. Every discovery cohort repertoire had been produced on one sequencing platform. Class I and class II HLA loci were covered by the typing at four-digit resolution. The number of donors typed differed by locus, with 629-630 for A, B, C, DRB1 and DQB1, more than 500 for DQA1, approximately 580 for DPA1, and some 470 for DPB1. A handful of DR-DQ haplotypes were handled as single units for association and clustering because linkage in the cohort was strong. On average, approximately 250,000 unique TCR beta nucleotide sequences were sequenced per donor among some 420 genotyped donors of the cohort, with roughly 18% of those sequences being non-productive.

In total, 500 to 700 healthy bone marrow donors made up the cohort. Cohort members were all nominally healthy when sampled, although unrecorded immune exposures were likely present. The donor tested CMV seronegative and was one of the 352 seronegative cohort members. Every donor gave a peripheral blood sample, and the peripheral blood mononuclear cells from that sample were used for TCR beta sequencing. Genomic DNA was extracted from the blood cell samples with the Qiagen DNeasy Blood Extraction Kit. What the study reported, not specific to this receptor: A group of highly shared sequence variants was considered likely to be a technical artifact of the sequencing pipeline. Several of the top co-occurrence clusters appeared to be linked to parvovirus B19, influenza, CMV and Epstein-Barr virus, according to a later analysis. According to a later genetic analysis, donors in an Asian-associated ancestry cluster had fewer N-insertions in productive TCRs than the approximately 700-donor mean. Most TCR sequences were observed very rarely across donors, whereas some public TCRs were present in many individuals. In a later analysis, TCR association rates were found to vary across HLA loci, with the most associated TCRs seen for DRB1 alleles and the fewest for HLA-C alleles. In both the original and validation cohorts, the classifier was reported to diagnose cytomegalovirus status with high specificity and sensitivity. The authors suggested that the approach could potentially be extended to other disease states and immunological phenotypes. In an earlier analysis of some 500 of the donors, most TCR beta V segments were observed in productive rearrangements about 90% or about 30% of the time, broadly matching IMGT annotations. The cohort was sequenced for TCR beta chains only, and without alpha or paired-chain data the features that could be detected were limited. V-gene and J-gene trimming of TCR beta chains was associated with a missense DCLRE1C variant in a later genetic analysis, and the association was replicated in an independent cohort. CMV serostatus was the only immune exposure information available for the cohort. Roughly uniform sequencing depth across donors was assumed in presence/absence analyses, although this assumption may not hold. According to a later analysis, most CMV-associated TCR beta chains appeared to be HLA-restricted, and the HLA associations seemed to be driven largely by CMV exposure. Because HLA typing was missing for some donors at each locus, association tests included only the typed subset. Specific HLA alleles were associated with 16,951 TCR beta sequences at a false discovery rate of 0.05 in a later analysis. A further reported finding was that TCR beta sequences accurately predicted the HLA-A and HLA-B alleles for most subjects in the first cohort. In the study, around 160 TCR beta chains were listed as associated with cytomegalovirus. When HLA alleles, especially DR and DQ, strongly co-occurred, attributing TCR associations to individual alleles was difficult. Linkage disequilibrium might explain the correlated functional status among segregating V segments, but an unknown experimental factor could not be ruled out. Some IMGT-functional V segments, including TRBV6-2 and TRBV6-3, could not be told apart with the 87-base-pair reads, so those segments were excluded. In a later analysis, HLA-associated TCR beta chains showed more clonal expansion and lower generation probabilities than non-associated chains that were equally common. Approximately 16 rarely observed V segments, including chromosome 9 orphons, were excluded from the earlier analysis of some 590 of the donors because counts were too low. A few of the identified cytomegalovirus-associated TCR beta chains were confirmed in vitro to be specific for cytomegalovirus antigens.

Libraries were prepared through the immunoSEQ multiplex PCR assay. For the multiplex PCR, a mixture combining 60 forward primers for TCR Vbeta segments and 13 reverse primers for TCR Jbeta segments was used. The CDR3 region of rearranged TCR beta genes was amplified from genomic DNA with a multiplex PCR assay. The amplified TCR beta libraries were sequenced on the Illumina HiSeq System as 87-base-pair reads. In the authors' own workflow: Across the roughly 640 repertoires, a later analysis counted tens of millions of unique TCR beta chains, approximately 10 million of which were shared by at least two donors. To remove PCR and sequencing errors, raw reads were error-corrected and collapsed into unique sequences using a nearest-neighbor algorithm that merged closely related sequences. Alignment of CDR3 sequences to IMGT reference sequences was used to assign V, D and J gene segments. For a sequence to be retained, a match of at least six nucleotides to both a V gene segment and a J gene segment was required. Rearrangements were classified as productive when the CDR3 lacked stop codons and remained in frame with V and J, and all other rearrangements were classified as non-productive. CDR3 was defined by IMGT convention, running from the second conserved V-encoded cysteine to the conserved J-encoded phenylalanine. In an earlier analysis of around 600 of the donors, sequences lacking an unambiguous match to a single V gene segment were excluded. An earlier analysis of over 450 of the donors classified V segments as functional when productive rearrangements were above 56.7% and as segregating when the standard deviation between donors was above 5%. To diagnose cytomegalovirus status from the catalog of TCR beta chain sequences, a statistical classification framework was built. In a later analysis, V and J genes were assigned by comparing TCR nucleotide sequences against IMGT/GENE-DB human TR gene sequences. A later analysis assigned CDR3 sequences and most-parsimonious VDJ recombination scenarios with the TCRdist pipeline. A later analysis defined each TCR beta chain by its CDR3 amino acid sequence plus V-gene family, and excluded reads lacking a unique V-gene family. To address suspected cross-contamination and a sequencing artifact, a later analysis removed 450 to 700 highly shared, low-generation-probability nucleotide sequences. For each public chain, a later analysis derived a clonal expansion index from normalized ranks of inferred template counts within each repertoire. In a later analysis, generation probabilities were computed using a VDJ recombination model fitted to out-of-frame rearrangements, and the results were checked against IGoR. In a later analysis, TCR-TCR, TCR-HLA and TCR-CMV co-occurrence was scored with hypergeometric tests, and a repertoire-size bias correction was applied to TCR pairs. A later analysis estimated false discovery rates by permuting HLA or CMV assignments 20 times. In a later analysis, co-occurring TCRs were grouped with DBSCAN, and TCRdist sequence similarity was added when clustering was performed within HLA-allele-positive subsets. Repertoires with fewer than 30,000 or more than 120,000 public chains, plus five repertoires with anomalous nucleotide sharing, were excluded from co-occurrence clustering. TCRdb holds this immuneACCESS table with in-frame rearrangements only. Some clones are missing; in checked studies, unresolved V genes explain under half, and the rest has no known cause. Clone size and the V and J calls come from that table; the DNA yielded D and trimming. The sample records under 200,000 clones, around 80% of which are singletons. Roughly 1.9% of the sample is taken by the ten largest.

The sequencing sample was made of PBMCs. The chain links TRBV19 with TRBJ1-1; the D gene is unclear. The TCR sequence derives from a man younger than 30 in good health and CMV-seronegative. The CDR3 corresponds to CASSIRTGLNTEAFF. The DNA reads as follows: TGTGCCAGTAGTATTCGAACGGGATTGAACACTGAAGCTTTCTTT.